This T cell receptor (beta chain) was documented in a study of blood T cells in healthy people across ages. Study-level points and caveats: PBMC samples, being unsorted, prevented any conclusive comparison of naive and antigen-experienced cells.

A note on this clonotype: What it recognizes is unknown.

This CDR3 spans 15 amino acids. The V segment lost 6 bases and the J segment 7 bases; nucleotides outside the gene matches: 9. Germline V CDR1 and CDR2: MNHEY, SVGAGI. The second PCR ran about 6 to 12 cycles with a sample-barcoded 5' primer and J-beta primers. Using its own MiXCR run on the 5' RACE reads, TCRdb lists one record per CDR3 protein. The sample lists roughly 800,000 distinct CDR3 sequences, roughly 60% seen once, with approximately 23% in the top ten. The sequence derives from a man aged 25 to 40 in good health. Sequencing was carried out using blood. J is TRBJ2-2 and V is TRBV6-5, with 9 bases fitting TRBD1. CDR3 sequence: CASSPGQGVVGELFF. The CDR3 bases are TGTGCCAGCAGCCCGGGACAGGGCGTTGTCGGGGAGCTGTTTTTT.